A single sample is the source of the 4 T cell receptor beta chains below, sequenced in a study of early T cells in non-severe SARS-CoV-2 infection. TCRdb re-called the 5' RACE reads through MiXCR, storing one row per CDR3 protein. The sample has more than 80,000 distinct CDR3 sequences; approximately 15% are singletons. Source material: whole blood. The receptors derive from an adult who was a healthcare worker with PCR-confirmed SARS-CoV-2 infection or an uninfected control (not recorded which).

The CDR3 nucleotides are TGTGCCAGCAGCTTAACTGGGACCTATACGCAGTATTTT. Translating gives CASSLTGTYTQYF. The genes are TRBV11-1 and TRBJ2-3, with D perhaps being TRBD1 or TRBD2 (5 bases each). Trimming stripped 2 bases from V and 7 bases from J, with 10 bases between. This CDR3 comprises 13 residues. Germline V gives CDR1 SGHAT, CDR2 FQDESV (reference sequence).

The CDR3 sequence is CASSGGTDDTDTQYF. The CDR3 nucleotides are TGCGCCAGCAGCGGGGGGACAGATGACACAGATACGCAGTATTTT. The V call is TRBV5-1, the J call TRBJ2-3; tentative D call: TRBD1 (7 bases). V lost 4 bases and J lost 2, with 14 bases in between. CDR1 is SGHRS and CDR2 is YFSETQ in the germline V gene. The CDR3 has 15 amino acids.

This clonotype was seen a single time. One end of the junction fails to match germline, which may point to a read error. The CDR3 DNA reads TGTGCCAGCAGCCAAGAGGGACAGCGGCCCCTTGGGGGAGACTTC. Protein product: CASSQEGQRPLGGDF. The chain carries TRBV3-1 and TRBJ2-7, with TRBD1 matching over 7 bases. The V gene's germline CDR1 is LGHDT and CDR2 YNNKEL (reference sequence). CDR3 length: 15 residues.

This chain joins TRBV9 and TRBJ2-2, with 8 bases identical to TRBD1. The V gene's germline CDR1 is SGDLS and CDR2 YYNGEE. This CDR3 region has 17 residues. V was pared by 3 bases and J by 5 bases, with 12 bases of the junction left unmatched. CDR3 bases: TGTGCCAGCAGCGCGACGCAGGGGGCGCTTAGGACCGGGGAGCTGTTTTTT. It yields the protein CASSATQGALRTGELFF.